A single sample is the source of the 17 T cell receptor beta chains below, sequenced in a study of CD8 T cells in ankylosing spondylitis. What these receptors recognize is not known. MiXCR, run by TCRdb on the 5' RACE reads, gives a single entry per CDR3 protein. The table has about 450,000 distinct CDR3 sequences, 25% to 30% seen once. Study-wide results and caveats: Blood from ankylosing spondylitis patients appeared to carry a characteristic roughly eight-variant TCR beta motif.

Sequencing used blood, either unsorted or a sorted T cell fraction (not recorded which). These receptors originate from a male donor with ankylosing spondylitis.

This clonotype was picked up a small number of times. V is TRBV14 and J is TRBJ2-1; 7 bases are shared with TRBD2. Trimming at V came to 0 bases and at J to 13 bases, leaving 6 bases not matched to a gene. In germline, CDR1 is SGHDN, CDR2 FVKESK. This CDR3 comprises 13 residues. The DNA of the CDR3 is TGTGCCAGCAGCCAAGAGGGAGGGAGTACTCAGTTCTTC. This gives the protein CASSQEGGSTQFF.

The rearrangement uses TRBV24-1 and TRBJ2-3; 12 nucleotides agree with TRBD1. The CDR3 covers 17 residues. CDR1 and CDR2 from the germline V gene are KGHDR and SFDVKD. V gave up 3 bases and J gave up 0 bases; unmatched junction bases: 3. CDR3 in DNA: TGTGCCACCAGTGATGGGACAGGGGGCACCAGCACAGATACGCAGTATTTT. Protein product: CATSDGTGGTSTDTQYF.

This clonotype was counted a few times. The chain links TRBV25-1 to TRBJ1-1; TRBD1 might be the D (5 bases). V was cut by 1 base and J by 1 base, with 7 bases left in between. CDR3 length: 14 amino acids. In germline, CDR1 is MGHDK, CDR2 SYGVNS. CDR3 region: CASSELGENTEAFF. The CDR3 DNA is TGTGCCAGCAGTGAATTGGGGGAGAACACTGAAGCTTTCTTT.

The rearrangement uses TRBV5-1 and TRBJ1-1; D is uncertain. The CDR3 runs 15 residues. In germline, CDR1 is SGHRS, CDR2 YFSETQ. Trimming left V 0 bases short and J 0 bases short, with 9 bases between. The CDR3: CASSLAPGMNTEAFF. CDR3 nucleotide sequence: TGCGCCAGCAGCTTGGCCCCGGGTATGAACACTGAAGCTTTCTTT.

The CDR3 sequence is CASSLRGDAEAFF. DNA for the CDR3: TGCGCCAGCAGCTTGAGAGGGGACGCTGAAGCTTTCTTT. This chain links TRBV5-1 with TRBJ1-1; tentatively, D is TRBD1 (5 bases). The CDR3 totals 13 residues. CDR1 and CDR2 (germline): SGHRS, YFSETQ. Between the trimmed V and J ends, which lost 1 base and 6 bases, there was a span of 10 bases.

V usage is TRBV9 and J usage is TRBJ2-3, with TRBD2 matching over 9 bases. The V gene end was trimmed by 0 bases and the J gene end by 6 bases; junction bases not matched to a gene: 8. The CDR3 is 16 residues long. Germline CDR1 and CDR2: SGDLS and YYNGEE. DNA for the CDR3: TGTGCCAGCAGCGTAGATAGCGGGAGTGTTATGGATACGCAGTATTTT. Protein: CASSVDSGSVMDTQYF.

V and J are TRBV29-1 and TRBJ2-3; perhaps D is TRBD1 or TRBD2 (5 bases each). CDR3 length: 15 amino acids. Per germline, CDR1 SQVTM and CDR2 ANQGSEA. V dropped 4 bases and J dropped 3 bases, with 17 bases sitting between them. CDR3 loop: CSVVRDGIGTDTQYF. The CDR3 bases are TGCAGCGTTGTTAGGGACGGTATAGGGACAGATACGCAGTATTTT.

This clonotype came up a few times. The CDR3 reads CSARDGLGGGFNTEAFF. The CDR3 bases are TGCAGTGCTAGAGATGGGCTCGGGGGGGGGTTTAACACTGAAGCTTTCTTT. The chain carries TRBV20-1 and TRBJ1-1; tentatively, D is TRBD1 (5 bases). Germline loops: CDR1 DFQATT, CDR2 SNEGSKA (reference sequence). This CDR3 spans 17 amino acids. V was trimmed by 0 bases and J by 2 bases, leaving 19 bases between them.

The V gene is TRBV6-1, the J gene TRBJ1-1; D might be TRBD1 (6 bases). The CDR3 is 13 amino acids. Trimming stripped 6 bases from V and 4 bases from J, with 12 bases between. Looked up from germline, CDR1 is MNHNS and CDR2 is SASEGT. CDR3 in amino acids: CASSVRGSTEAFF. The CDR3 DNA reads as TGTGCCAGCAGCGTGAGGGGGTCCACTGAAGCTTTCTTT.

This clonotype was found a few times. CDR3 nucleotides: TGTGCCACCAGTCGACCTTCCGGGAATGAGCAGTTCTTC. Translated: CATSRPSGNEQFF. This chain connects TRBV24-1 to TRBJ2-1; no firm D call. This CDR3 contains 13 residues. Between the trimmed V and J ends, which lost 6 bases and 7 bases, there was a span of 12 bases. Germline V lookup: CDR1 KGHDR, CDR2 SFDVKD.

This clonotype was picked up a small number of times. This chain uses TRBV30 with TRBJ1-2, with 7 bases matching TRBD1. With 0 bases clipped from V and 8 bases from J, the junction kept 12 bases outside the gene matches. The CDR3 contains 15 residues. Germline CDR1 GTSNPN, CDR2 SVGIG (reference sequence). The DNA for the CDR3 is TGTGCCTGGAGTGTACAAGAAGGGGGCGCGAAAGGCTACACCTTC. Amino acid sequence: CAWSVQEGGAKGYTF.

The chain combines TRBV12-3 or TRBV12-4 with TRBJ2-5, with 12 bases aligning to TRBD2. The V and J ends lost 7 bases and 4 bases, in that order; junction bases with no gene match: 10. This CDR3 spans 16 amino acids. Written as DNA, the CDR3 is TGTGCCAGCACCCCCAGGGGGGGACTAGCGGGAGAGACCCAGTACTTC. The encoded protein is CASTPRGGLAGETQYF.

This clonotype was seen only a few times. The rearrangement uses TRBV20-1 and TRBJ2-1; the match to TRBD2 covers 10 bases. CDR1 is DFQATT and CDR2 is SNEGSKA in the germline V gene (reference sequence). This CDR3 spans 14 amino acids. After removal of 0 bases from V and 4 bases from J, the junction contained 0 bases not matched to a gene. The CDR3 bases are TGCAGTGCTAGAGAGGGACTAGCGTACAATGAGCAGTTCTTC. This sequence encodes CSAREGLAYNEQFF.

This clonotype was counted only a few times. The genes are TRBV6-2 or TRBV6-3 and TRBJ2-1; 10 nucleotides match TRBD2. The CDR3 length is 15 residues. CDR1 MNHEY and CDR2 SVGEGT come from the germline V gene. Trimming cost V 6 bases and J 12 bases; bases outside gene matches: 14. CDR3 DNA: TGTGCCAGCAGGCGAGAAACTAGCGGGAATGACGTGCAGTTCTTC. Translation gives CASRRETSGNDVQFF.

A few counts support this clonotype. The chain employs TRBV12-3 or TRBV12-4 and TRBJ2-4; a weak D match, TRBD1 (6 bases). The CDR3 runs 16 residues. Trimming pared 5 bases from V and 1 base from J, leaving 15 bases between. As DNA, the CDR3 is TGTGCCAGCAGTCTCCTAGGGGGTTTGGCCAAAAACATTCAGTACTTC. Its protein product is CASSLLGGLAKNIQYF.

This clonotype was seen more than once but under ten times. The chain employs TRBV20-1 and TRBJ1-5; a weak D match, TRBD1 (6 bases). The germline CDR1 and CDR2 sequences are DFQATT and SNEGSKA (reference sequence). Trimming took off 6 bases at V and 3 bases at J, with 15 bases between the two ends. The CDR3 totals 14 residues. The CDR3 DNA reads TGCAGTGCCCGAGGGGGGAATGCCAATCAGCCCCAGCATTTT. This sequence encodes CSARGGNANQPQHF.

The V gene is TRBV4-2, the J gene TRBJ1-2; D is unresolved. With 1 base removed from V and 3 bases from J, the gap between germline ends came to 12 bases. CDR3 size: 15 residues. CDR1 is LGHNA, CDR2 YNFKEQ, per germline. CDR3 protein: CASSQGTGRDYGYTF. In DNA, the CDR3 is TGTGCCAGCAGCCAAGGGACCGGTCGTGACTATGGCTACACCTTC.